The 32 T cell receptor beta chains listed next were all sequenced from one sample in a study of CD8+CD57+ T cells in acquired aplastic anemia. Investigators profiled TCR beta VDJ and CDR3 from genomic DNA template. Each CDR3 protein is one row after TCRdb ran MiXCR on the reads. The table includes approximately 180,000 distinct CDR3 sequences, about three fifths detected once. Patients selected for sequencing had displayed CD8+CD57+ cell expansion by flow cytometry. The material sequenced was sorted CD4+, CD8+, or CD8+CD57+ T cells (not recorded which) from PBMCs. The origin of the receptors is a human donor with aplastic anemia.

This clonotype was found a few times. The rearrangement links TRBV10-3 to TRBJ1-3; no reliable D call. This CDR3 has 16 residues. Germline assignment: CDR1 ENHRY and CDR2 SYGVKD. V lost 2 bases and J lost 0, with 11 bases in between. The CDR3 bases are TGTGCCATCAGTGAGGCTCGGGGTCTCTCTGGAAACACCATATATTTT. Translating it yields CAISEARGLSGNTIYF.

On this clonotype: A much larger clone is a single base away; this may be a read error. The rearrangement joins TRBV4-1 to TRBJ1-3; D is undetermined. Germline V gene sequence: CDR1 MGHRA, CDR2 YSYEKL. This CDR3 contains 17 residues. The CDR3 DNA sequence: TGCGCCAGCGGCCAGGCCCCTGGTGGACCCTCTGGAAACACCATATATTTT. Translating gives CASGQAPGGPSGNTIYF.

V and J are TRBV19 and TRBJ2-1, with TRBD1 identical over 9 bases. Germline CDR1 LNHDA, CDR2 SQIVND (reference sequence). V was pared by 5 bases and J by 8 bases, with 10 bases of the junction left unmatched. The length of the CDR3 is 15 residues. CDR3 DNA: TGTGCCAGTAGTTGGCAGCGGGACAGGGCGTATGAGCAGTTCTTC. Encoded protein: CASSWQRDRAYEQFF.

This clonotype showed up many times. The chain combines TRBV11-2 with TRBJ1-2; D gene ambiguous. The germline gives CDR1 SGHAT, CDR2 FQNNGV. Between the trimmed V and J ends, which lost 1 base and 0 bases, there was a span of 6 bases. The CDR3 runs 14 residues. The CDR3 coding sequence is TGTGCCAGCAGCTTAGGGGGAGCTAACTATGGCTACACCTTC. This sequence encodes CASSLGGANYGYTF.

Ten or more counts support this clonotype. V is TRBV6-1 and J is TRBJ2-5, with TRBD2 identical over 12 bases. The CDR3 is made up of 15 amino acids. Looked up from germline, CDR1 is MNHNS and CDR2 is SASEGT. The trim removed 8 bases at V and 2 bases at J, leaving 6 bases unmatched. The CDR3 nucleotides are TGTGCCAGCTCCAGGACTAGCGGGGAGCAAGAGACCCAGTACTTC. It translates to CASSRTSGEQETQYF.

The J gene is TRBJ1-5, the V gene TRBV2, with no clear D. The V end lost 1 base, the J end lost 4 bases, and 2 bases lay between the germline ends. The CDR3 is 12 residues long. CDR1 is SNHLY, CDR2 FYNNEI, per germline. CDR3 protein: CASSEENQPQHF. In DNA form, the CDR3 reads TGTGCCAGCAGTGAAGAGAATCAGCCCCAGCATTTT.

The chain links TRBV24-1 to TRBJ2-3, with D possibly matching TRBD1 (5 bases). Germline V gene data show CDR1 as KGHDR and CDR2 as SFDVKD. Trimming cost V 5 bases and J 3 bases, with 11 bases left between them. The CDR3 covers 14 residues. In nucleotides, the CDR3 is TGTGCCACCAGTGTCCAGGGTGGTACAGATACGCAGTATTTT. Translating it yields CATSVQGGTDTQYF.

V usage is TRBV2 and J usage is TRBJ1-1; D is unresolved. V shed 6 bases and J shed 0 bases, with 8 bases lying between them. Per the germline V gene, CDR1 is SNHLY and CDR2 is FYNNEI. This CDR3 is built from 13 residues. The CDR3 here is CASSAVVNTEAFF. Here the CDR3 DNA reads TGTGCCAGCAGCGCGGTAGTGAACACTGAAGCTTTCTTT.

The J gene is TRBJ1-1, the V gene TRBV9, with D possibly being TRBD1 (5 bases). Trimming took off 2 bases at V and 5 bases at J, with 13 bases between the two ends. Germline-derived CDR1 and CDR2 are SGDLS and YYNGEE. This CDR3 region has 14 residues. CDR3 in amino acids: CASSVPGQGTEAFF. CDR3 sequence (DNA): TGTGCCAGCAGCGTGCCGGGGCAAGGGACTGAAGCTTTCTTT.

The V gene is TRBV12-3 or TRBV12-4, the J gene TRBJ1-2; a possible D gene is TRBD1 (6 bases). The CDR3 is 13 residues long. Trimming stripped 5 bases from V and 8 bases from J, with 15 bases between. The CDR3 bases are TGTGCCAGCAGTCGATCAAGGGGGGAGGGCTACACCTTC. Residues: CASSRSRGEGYTF.

The rearrangement joins TRBV19 to TRBJ2-1; D is perhaps TRBD2 (6 bases). V lost 3 bases to trimming and J lost 10 bases, with 10 bases between them. The CDR3 length is 12 residues. The germline V gene encodes CDR1 LNHDA and CDR2 SQIVND (reference sequence). The CDR3 region is CASSMERVEQFF. The CDR3 DNA reads TGTGCCAGTAGTATGGAGCGGGTCGAGCAGTTCTTC.

The chain uses TRBV7-8 and TRBJ2-7; TRBD1 matches 8 bases. Per the germline V gene, CDR1 is SGHVS and CDR2 is FQNEAQ. V trimming: 5 bases; J trimming: 6 bases; junction bases outside the gene matches: 12. This CDR3 comprises 15 residues. The chain's CDR3 is CASSPGQGLLTEQYF. CDR3 nucleotides: TGTGCCAGCAGCCCAGGACAGGGCCTCCTAACCGAGCAGTACTTC.

The chain employs TRBV25-1 and TRBJ2-7; the D is unclear. There are 14 residues in the CDR3. Trimming pared 3 bases from V and 7 bases from J, leaving 16 bases between. Germline CDR1 is MGHDK and CDR2 is SYGVNS. Here the CDR3 DNA reads TGTGCCAGCAGTGACCCAAGAAGGGCACAAGAGCAGTACTTC. Amino acid sequence: CASSDPRRAQEQYF.

The rearrangement uses TRBV7-8 and TRBJ2-5, with 7 bases fitting TRBD1. V was pared by 5 bases and J by 2 bases, with 11 bases of the junction left unmatched. Germline CDR1 and CDR2: SGHVS and FQNEAQ. The CDR3 is made up of 16 amino acids. CDR3 nucleotides: TGTGCCAGCAGCCAGTTCACAGGGGCAGTGCAAGAGACCCAGTACTTC. This sequence encodes CASSQFTGAVQETQYF.

The rearrangement links TRBV10-3 to TRBJ1-2, with TRBD1 identical over 7 bases. J lost 3 bases, V lost 6 bases, and 1 base had no gene match. This CDR3 region has 12 residues. Germline V gene data show CDR1 as ENHRY and CDR2 as SYGVKD. In DNA, the CDR3 is TGTGCCATCAGGGGGACAGACTATGGCTACACCTTC. This sequence encodes CAIRGTDYGYTF.

V and J are TRBV20-1 and TRBJ2-3; D uncertain. V lost 5 bases, J lost 2 bases, and 26 bases lay in between. This CDR3 contains 18 residues. CDR1 is DFQATT, CDR2 SNEGSKA, per germline (reference sequence). Here the CDR3 DNA reads TGCAGTGCTGAGGACCGAATGTACTCTGGAAACACCACAGATACGCAGTATTTT. Residues: CSAEDRMYSGNTTDTQYF.

The J gene is TRBJ2-2, the V gene TRBV5-1; no clear D gene. Trimming left V 1 base short and J 1 base short, with 8 bases between. CDR1 is SGHRS and CDR2 is YFSETQ in the germline V gene. CDR3 length equals 15 residues. The DNA of the CDR3 is TGCGCCAGCAGCTTGAGTCTGGGGAACACCGGGGAGCTGTTTTTT. Its translation: CASSLSLGNTGELFF.

The CDR3 coding sequence is TGTGCCATCAGTGAGTCGGGGGGAGTCAATGAGCAGTTCTTC. It yields the protein CAISESGGVNEQFF. V usage is TRBV10-3 and J usage is TRBJ2-1, with D perhaps TRBD2 (6 bases). V gave up 0 bases and J gave up 6 bases, with 9 bases separating them. The CDR3 has 14 amino acids. Germline V gene data show CDR1 as ENHRY and CDR2 as SYGVKD.

Only one count was recorded for this clonotype. CDR3 in amino acids: CASSEYGDLYGYTF. The CDR3 nucleotides are TGTGCCAGCAGTGAATACGGAGACTTATATGGCTACACCTTC. This chain connects TRBV25-1 to TRBJ1-2; D gene ambiguous. CDR1 is MGHDK and CDR2 is SYGVNS in the germline V gene. The CDR3 is 14 amino acids. The V gene lost 0 bases and the J gene lost 5 bases, with 10 bases spanning the gap.

The chain combines TRBV7-9 with TRBJ2-7; 10 bases line up with TRBD2. The CDR3 contains 14 residues. CDR1 and CDR2 from the germline V gene are SEHNR and FQNEAQ (reference sequence). The junction had 5 bases not matched to a gene; V was cut back by 5 bases and J by 4 bases. The CDR3 reads CASSPSGSGYEQYF. In DNA, the CDR3 is TGTGCCAGCAGCCCTAGCGGGAGTGGGTACGAGCAGTACTTC.

The V gene is TRBV7-9, the J gene TRBJ2-1; 10 nucleotides align to TRBD2. The CDR3 spans 15 residues. Germline V lookup: CDR1 SEHNR, CDR2 FQNEAQ (reference sequence). After removal of 5 bases from V and 5 bases from J, the junction contained 6 bases not matched to a gene. The CDR3 DNA is TGTGCCAGCAGCCCGGGCAGCGGGGGGGACAATGAGCAGTTCTTC. Translating it yields CASSPGSGGDNEQFF.

The chain joins TRBV11-2 to TRBJ2-7; D tentatively reads TRBD1 or TRBD2 (5 bases each). The CDR3 spans 12 residues. Germline CDR1 and CDR2: SGHAT and FQNNGV. The V and J ends lost 6 bases and 6 bases respectively, with 12 bases between them. The DNA for the CDR3 is TGTGCCAGCAGTCCTTCAGGGAGCGAGCAGTACTTC. Protein sequence: CASSPSGSEQYF.

This clonotype was observed at least ten times. The rearrangement uses TRBV20-1 and TRBJ2-1, with 9 positions matching TRBD2. After removal of 6 bases from V and 12 bases from J, the junction contained 21 bases not matched to a gene. Germline CDR1 is DFQATT and CDR2 is SNEGSKA (reference sequence). The CDR3 is made up of 16 amino acids. CDR3 in DNA: TGCAGTGCCCTTCCCCCGGGACTAGCTAGCACAGATACGCAGTTCTTC. Its translation: CSALPPGLASTDTQFF.

In this sample, this clonotype turned up many times. The rearrangement joins TRBV10-3 to TRBJ2-7, with D perhaps matching TRBD1 (6 bases). This CDR3 contains 17 residues. Trimming left V 0 bases short and J 0 bases short, with 15 bases between. Germline loops: CDR1 ENHRY, CDR2 SYGVKD. The CDR3 region is CAISESIRPDSSYEQYF. CDR3 sequence (DNA): TGTGCCATCAGTGAGTCAATCCGTCCGGACAGCTCCTACGAGCAGTACTTC.

The rearrangement links TRBV14 to TRBJ2-1; the match to TRBD2 covers 8 bases. The CDR3 runs 15 residues. Germline lookup yields CDR1 SGHDN and CDR2 FVKESK. J gave up 8 bases and V 4 bases, and 10 bases lay outside the gene matches. The CDR3 protein is CASSPYGRASDEQFF. As DNA, the CDR3 is TGTGCCAGCAGCCCCTACGGGAGGGCTTCTGATGAGCAGTTCTTC.

V gene TRBV7-9 combines with J gene TRBJ1-1; 8 bases are shared with TRBD1. Trimming removed 2 bases from V and 1 base from J; junction bases left unmatched: 3. From germline, CDR1 is SEHNR and CDR2 FQNEAQ (reference sequence). This CDR3 region has 15 residues. For the CDR3, the DNA is TGTGCCAGCAGCTTACAGGGGGCGTCGAACACTGAAGCTTTCTTT. It is translated as CASSLQGASNTEAFF.

This clonotype was picked up many times. The gene calls are TRBV27 and TRBJ2-7, with 8 bases identical to TRBD1. From germline, CDR1 is MNHEY and CDR2 SMNVEV (reference sequence). Unmatched junction bases numbered 6, after V lost 3 bases and J lost 2 bases. The CDR3 length is 15 residues. CDR3 sequence (DNA): TGTGCCAGCAGTTTCCGGGGACAGGCCCCCTACGAGCAGTACTTC. It encodes CASSFRGQAPYEQYF.

Many counts were recorded for this clonotype. The chain carries TRBV6-1 and TRBJ2-5; 7 bases line up with TRBD1. CDR1 and CDR2 (germline): MNHNS, SASEGT. This CDR3 has 14 residues. V was clipped by 6 bases and J by 4 bases; unmatched bases: 8. The CDR3 sequence: CASSADRELETQYF. The CDR3 nucleotides are TGTGCCAGCAGCGCAGACAGGGAGTTAGAGACCCAGTACTTC.

This clonotype was recorded at least ten times. A much larger clone differs by one base, so this may be a read error. The V and J genes are TRBV2 and TRBJ2-7; 8 nucleotides agree with TRBD1. The length of the CDR3 is 13 residues. The junction had 6 bases not matched to a gene; V was cut back by 6 bases and J by 5 bases. Per the germline V gene, CDR1 is SNHLY and CDR2 is FYNNEI. The CDR3 DNA follows: TGTGCCAGCAGCTCCGACAGGGGAAACGAGCAGTACTTC. This gives the protein CASSSDRGNEQYF.

V is TRBV12-3 or TRBV12-4 and J is TRBJ2-7, with 9 bases aligning to TRBD1. The CDR3 consists of 15 residues. V trimming: 5 bases; J trimming: 2 bases; junction bases outside the gene matches: 7. CDR3 amino acids: CASSPSWDRAYEQYF. CDR3 nucleotides: TGTGCCAGCAGTCCTTCTTGGGACAGGGCCTACGAGCAGTACTTC.

The V and J genes are TRBV20-1 and TRBJ2-5; D possibly corresponds to TRBD2 (6 bases). The CDR3 consists of 15 residues. Trimming stripped 3 bases from V and 5 bases from J, with 19 bases between. Germline V CDR1 and CDR2: DFQATT, SNEGSKA (reference sequence). CDR3 bases: TGCAGTGCTAGGGATCGGGCTAGCGCGTCGGAGACCCAGTACTTC. Amino acids: CSARDRASASETQYF.

V and J are TRBV25-1 and TRBJ1-5, with 8 bases identical to TRBD1. V shed 9 bases, J shed 1 base, and the junction held 5 bases outside the gene matches. Germline CDR1 is MGHDK and CDR2 is SYGVNS. The CDR3 runs 14 residues. This CDR3 is CASAGGSSNQPQHF. The CDR3 nucleotides are TGTGCCAGTGCAGGGGGCTCGAGCAATCAGCCCCAGCATTTT.